The sequence of this TCR beta chain was determined in a study of blood T cell repertoires in COVID-19. Overall study: Acute-phase and convalescent COVID-19 samples originated in the United States, Italy and Spain. From T cells, B-cell-depleted T cells, or PBMCs came the material, which was cDNA or gDNA.

Measured with immunoSEQ multiplex PCR; TCRdb has only the in-frame clones, and not every one. The sample lists over 400,000 clones, roughly nine tenths occurring once. Enrollment of patients from Seattle took place during active infection, with longitudinal follow-up. There are 14 residues in the CDR3. Looked up from germline, CDR1 is MNHNY and CDR2 is SVGAGI (reference sequence). The ends lost 5 bases at V and 7 bases at J; junction bases unmatched: 6. The chain combines TRBV6-6 with TRBJ1-5, with 9 nucleotides matching TRBD1. This TCR was recovered from a woman aged 50 to 60 with COVID-19, enrolled during active disease. Material for sequencing was peripheral blood. CDR3 in amino acids: CASSIQGAGQPQHF. CDR3 sequence (DNA): TGTGCCAGCAGTATACAGGGGGCCGGCCAGCCCCAGCATTTT.